This T cell receptor (beta chain) appears in the sequencing data of a study of technical replicates of blood from a handful of donors (dated by TCRdb to between 2016 and 2019). With regard to this clone: No cognate antigen has been identified for it. No quality values exist for individual bases; no much larger clone is one base distant.

In the germline V gene (reference sequence), CDR1 corresponds to MNHNY and CDR2 to SVGAGI. Trimming takes 6 bases off V and 4 bases off J; junction bases not matched to a gene: 8. The CDR3 sequence holds 14 residues, the cysteine and phenylalanine included. The retained sequence is limited to the CDR3, 42 bases, with the frame set at the first base. The method behind the library was the immunoSEQ multiplex PCR assay. TCRdb limited this immuneACCESS table to in-frame rearrangements with V and J called. A share of clones is missing; checked studies link under half to unresolved V genes, and the rest is unexplained. The sample table shows 80,000 to 95,000 clones, and under 95% are seen once. About 0.26% of the sample goes to the ten largest clones.

The sequence joins TRBV6-6 to TRBJ1-1, with 7 bases aligning to TRBD1. The clonotype comes from a human donor in good health. The sample taken for sequencing was T cells isolated from PBMCs. The DNA reads as follows: TGTGCCAGCAGCCTAGGGGGCGAGGGCACTGAAGCTTTCTTT. The translation is CASSLGGEGTEAFF.